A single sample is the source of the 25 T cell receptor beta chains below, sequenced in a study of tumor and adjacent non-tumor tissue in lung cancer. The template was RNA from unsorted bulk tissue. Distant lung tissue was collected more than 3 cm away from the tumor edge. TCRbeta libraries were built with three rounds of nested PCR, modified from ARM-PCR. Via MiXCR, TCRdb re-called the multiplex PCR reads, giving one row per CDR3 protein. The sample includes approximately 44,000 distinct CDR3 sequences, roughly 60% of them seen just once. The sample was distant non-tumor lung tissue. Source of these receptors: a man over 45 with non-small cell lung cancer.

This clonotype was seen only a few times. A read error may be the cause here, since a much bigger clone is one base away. CDR3: CASSLDPGTGQPQHF. The DNA of the CDR3 is TGTGCCAGCAGCTTAGATCCGGGGACTGGACAGCCCCAGCATTTT. The chain carries TRBV11-2 and TRBJ1-5, with a weak D call TRBD1 (5 bases). Trimming removed 0 bases from V and 7 bases from J, with 13 bases in between. The length of the CDR3 is 15 residues. CDR1 is SGHAT and CDR2 is FQNNGV in the germline V gene.

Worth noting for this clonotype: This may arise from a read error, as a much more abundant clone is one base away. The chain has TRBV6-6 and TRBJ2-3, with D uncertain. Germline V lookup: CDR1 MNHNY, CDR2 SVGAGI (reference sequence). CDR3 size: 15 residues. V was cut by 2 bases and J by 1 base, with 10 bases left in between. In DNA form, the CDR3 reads TGTGCCAGCAGTTACGATGACGGCCGCACAGATACGCAGTATTTT. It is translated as CASSYDDGRTDTQYF.

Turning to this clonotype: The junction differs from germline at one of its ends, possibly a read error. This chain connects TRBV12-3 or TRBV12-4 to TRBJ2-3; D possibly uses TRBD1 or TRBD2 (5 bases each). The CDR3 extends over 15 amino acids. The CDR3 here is CASRFRAGTRDMQYF. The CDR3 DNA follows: TGTGCCAGCCGTTTCCGGGCAGGGACGCGAGATATGCAGTATTTT.

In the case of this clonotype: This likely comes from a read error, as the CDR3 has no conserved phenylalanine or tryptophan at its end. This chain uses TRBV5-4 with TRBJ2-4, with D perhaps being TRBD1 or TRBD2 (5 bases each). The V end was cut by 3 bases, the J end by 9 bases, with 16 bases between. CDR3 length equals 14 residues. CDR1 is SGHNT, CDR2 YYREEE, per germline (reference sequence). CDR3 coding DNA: TGTGCCAGCAGCTACCCCGGGGCCCACAGCATTCAGTACATC. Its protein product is CASSYPGAHSIQYI.

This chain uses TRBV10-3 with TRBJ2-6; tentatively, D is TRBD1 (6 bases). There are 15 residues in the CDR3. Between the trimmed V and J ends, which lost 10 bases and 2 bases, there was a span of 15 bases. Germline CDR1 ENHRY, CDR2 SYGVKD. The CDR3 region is CANSLNRAGANVLTF. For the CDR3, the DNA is TGTGCCAACAGCCTGAACAGGGCTGGGGCCAACGTCCTGACTTTC.

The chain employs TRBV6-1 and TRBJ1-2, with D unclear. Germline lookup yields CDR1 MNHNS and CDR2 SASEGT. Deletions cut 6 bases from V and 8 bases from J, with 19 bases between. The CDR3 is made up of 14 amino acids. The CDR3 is CASSESGIVGGYTF. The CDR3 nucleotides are TGTGCCAGCAGCGAATCCGGCATAGTAGGCGGCTACACCTTC.

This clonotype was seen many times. CDR3 sequence: CSAVGGKETQYF. The CDR3 DNA sequence: TGCAGTGCGGTGGGGGGAAAAGAGACCCAGTACTTC. The gene calls are TRBV20-1 and TRBJ2-5, with D tentatively TRBD2 (6 bases). This CDR3 is 12 amino acids long. The ends were cut back, 6 bases at V and 3 bases at J, with 11 bases in the middle. Germline V CDR1 and CDR2: DFQATT, SNEGSKA (reference sequence).

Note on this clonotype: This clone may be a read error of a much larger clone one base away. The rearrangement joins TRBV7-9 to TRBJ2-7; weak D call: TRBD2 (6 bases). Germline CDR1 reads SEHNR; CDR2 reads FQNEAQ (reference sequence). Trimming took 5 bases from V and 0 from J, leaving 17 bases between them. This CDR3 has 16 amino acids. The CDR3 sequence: CASSPRLDRASYEQYF. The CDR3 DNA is TGTGCCAGCAGCCCCCGACTAGACAGAGCCTCCTACGAGCAGTACTTC.

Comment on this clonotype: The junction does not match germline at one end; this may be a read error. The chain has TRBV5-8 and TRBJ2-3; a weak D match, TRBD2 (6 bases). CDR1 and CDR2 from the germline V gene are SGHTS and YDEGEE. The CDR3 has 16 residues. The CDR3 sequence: CASSPLGRGSTDMQYF. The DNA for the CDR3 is TGTGCCAGTAGCCCTTTAGGGCGGGGAAGCACAGATATGCAGTATTTT.

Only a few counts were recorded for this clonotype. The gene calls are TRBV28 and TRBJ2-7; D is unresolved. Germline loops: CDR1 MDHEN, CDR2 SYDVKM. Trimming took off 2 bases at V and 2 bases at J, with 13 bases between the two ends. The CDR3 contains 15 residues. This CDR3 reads CASSLMAGRTYEQYF. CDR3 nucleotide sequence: TGTGCCAGCAGTTTAATGGCCGGGCGTACCTACGAGCAGTACTTC.

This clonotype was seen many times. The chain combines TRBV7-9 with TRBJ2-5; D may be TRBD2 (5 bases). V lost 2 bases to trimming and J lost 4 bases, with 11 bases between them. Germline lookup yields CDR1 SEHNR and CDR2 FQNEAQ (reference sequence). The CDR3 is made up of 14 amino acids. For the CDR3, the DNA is TGTGCCAGCAGCTTACTTGCGGGTTCAGAGACCCAGTACTTC. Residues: CASSLLAGSETQYF.

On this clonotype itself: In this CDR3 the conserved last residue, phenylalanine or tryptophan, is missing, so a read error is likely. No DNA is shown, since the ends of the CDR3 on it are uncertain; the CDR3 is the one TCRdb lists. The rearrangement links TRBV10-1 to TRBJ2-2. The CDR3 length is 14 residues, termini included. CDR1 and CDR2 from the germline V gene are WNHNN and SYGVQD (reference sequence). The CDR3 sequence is CASSVGVNTWELFL.

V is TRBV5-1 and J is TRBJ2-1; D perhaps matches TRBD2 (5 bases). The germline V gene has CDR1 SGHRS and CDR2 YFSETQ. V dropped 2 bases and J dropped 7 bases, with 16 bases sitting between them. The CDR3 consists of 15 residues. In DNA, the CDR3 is TGCGCCAGCAGCTTTGGGAGCGCTACCCCGAATGAGCAGTTCTTC. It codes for CASSFGSATPNEQFF.

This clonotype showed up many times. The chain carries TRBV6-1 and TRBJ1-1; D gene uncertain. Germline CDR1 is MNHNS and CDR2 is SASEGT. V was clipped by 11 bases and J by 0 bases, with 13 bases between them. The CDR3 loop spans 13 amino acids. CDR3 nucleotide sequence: TGTGCCGGTTCTTCCCGGCTGAACACTGAAGCTTTCTTT. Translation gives CAGSSRLNTEAFF.

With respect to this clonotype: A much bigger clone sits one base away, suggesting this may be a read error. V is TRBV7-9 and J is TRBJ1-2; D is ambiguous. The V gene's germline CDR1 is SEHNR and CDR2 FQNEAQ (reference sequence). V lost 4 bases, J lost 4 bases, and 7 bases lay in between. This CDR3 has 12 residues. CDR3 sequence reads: CASSSQIYGYTF. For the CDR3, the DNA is TGTGCCAGCAGCTCCCAGATCTATGGCTACACCTTC.

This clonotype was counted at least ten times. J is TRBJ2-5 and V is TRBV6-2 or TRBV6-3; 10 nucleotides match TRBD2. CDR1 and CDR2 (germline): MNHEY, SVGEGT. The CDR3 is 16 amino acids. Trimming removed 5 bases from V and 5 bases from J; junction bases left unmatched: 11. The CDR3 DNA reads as TGTGCCAGCAGTCTATTAAGCGGGAGGGCCAGGGAGACCCAGTACTTC. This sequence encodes CASSLLSGRARETQYF.

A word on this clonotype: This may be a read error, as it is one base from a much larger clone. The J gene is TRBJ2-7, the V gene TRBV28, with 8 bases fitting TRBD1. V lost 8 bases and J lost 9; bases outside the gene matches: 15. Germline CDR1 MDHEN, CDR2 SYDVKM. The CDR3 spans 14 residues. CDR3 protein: CASGTGTGVLAQYF. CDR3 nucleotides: TGTGCCAGCGGTACCGGGACAGGAGTTTTAGCGCAGTACTTC.

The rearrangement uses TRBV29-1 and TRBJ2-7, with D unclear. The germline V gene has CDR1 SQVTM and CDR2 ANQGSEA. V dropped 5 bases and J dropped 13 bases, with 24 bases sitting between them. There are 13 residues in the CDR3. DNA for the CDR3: TGCAGCGTTATAGCCCCGGGCTCCTATGACCAATACTTC. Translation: CSVIAPGSYDQYF.

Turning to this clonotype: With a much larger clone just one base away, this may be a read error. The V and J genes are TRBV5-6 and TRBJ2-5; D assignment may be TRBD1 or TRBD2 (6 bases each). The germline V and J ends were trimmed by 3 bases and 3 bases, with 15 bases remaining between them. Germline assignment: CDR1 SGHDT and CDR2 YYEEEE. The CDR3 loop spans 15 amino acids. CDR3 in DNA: TGTGCCAGCAGCTCAATAGCGGACAGAGAAGAGACCCAGTACTTC. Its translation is CASSSIADREETQYF.

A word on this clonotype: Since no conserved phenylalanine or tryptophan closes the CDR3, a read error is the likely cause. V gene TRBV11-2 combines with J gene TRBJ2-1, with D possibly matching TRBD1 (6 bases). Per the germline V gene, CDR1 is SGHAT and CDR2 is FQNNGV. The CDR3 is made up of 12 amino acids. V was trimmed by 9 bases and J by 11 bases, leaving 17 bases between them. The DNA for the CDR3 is TGTGCCAGTAGCCAGGAGAGGGGGAAGCAGTTCCTC. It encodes CASSQERGKQFL.

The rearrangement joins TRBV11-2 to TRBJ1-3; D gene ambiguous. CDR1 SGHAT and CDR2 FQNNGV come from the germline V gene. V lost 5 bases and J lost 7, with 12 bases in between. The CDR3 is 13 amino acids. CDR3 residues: CASSRASGNTIYF. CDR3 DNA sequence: TGTGCCAGCAGCCGAGCGTCCGGGAACACCATATATTTT.

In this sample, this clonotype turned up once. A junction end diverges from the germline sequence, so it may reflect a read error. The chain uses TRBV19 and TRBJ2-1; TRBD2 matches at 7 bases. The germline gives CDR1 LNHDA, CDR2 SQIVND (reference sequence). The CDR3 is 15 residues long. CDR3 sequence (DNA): TGTACCAGTAGCCTAGCGGTGAGCTCCTACAATGAGCAGTTCTTC. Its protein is CTSSLAVSSYNEQFF. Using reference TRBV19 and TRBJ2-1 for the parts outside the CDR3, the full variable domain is DGGITQSPKYLFRKEGQNVTLSCEQNLNHDAMYWYRQDPGQGLRLIYYSQIVNDFQKGDIAEGYSVSREKKESFPLTVTSAQKNPTAFYLCTSSLAVSSYNEQFFGPGTRLTVL.

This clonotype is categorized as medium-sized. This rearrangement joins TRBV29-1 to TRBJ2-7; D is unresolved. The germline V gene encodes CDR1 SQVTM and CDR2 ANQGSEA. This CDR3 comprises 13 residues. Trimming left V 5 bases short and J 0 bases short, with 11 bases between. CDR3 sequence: CSVIAPGSYEQYF. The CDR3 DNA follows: TGCAGCGTTATAGCCCCGGGCTCCTACGAGCAGTACTTC.

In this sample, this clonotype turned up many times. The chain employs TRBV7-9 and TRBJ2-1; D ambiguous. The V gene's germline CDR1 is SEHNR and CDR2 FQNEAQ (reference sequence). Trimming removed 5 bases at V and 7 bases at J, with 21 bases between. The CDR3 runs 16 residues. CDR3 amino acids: CASSPLLLVQGNEQFF. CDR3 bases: TGTGCCAGCAGCCCTCTTTTGCTAGTTCAAGGTAATGAGCAGTTCTTC.

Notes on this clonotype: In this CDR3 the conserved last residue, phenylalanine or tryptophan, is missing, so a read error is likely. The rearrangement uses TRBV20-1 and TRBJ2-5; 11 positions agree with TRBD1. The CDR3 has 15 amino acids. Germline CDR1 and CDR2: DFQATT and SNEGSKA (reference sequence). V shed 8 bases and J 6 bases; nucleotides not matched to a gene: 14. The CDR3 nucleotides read TGCAGTACCCACGACGGGGACAGGGGGTTAAAGACCCAGTACTTA. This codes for CSTHDGDRGLKTQYL.